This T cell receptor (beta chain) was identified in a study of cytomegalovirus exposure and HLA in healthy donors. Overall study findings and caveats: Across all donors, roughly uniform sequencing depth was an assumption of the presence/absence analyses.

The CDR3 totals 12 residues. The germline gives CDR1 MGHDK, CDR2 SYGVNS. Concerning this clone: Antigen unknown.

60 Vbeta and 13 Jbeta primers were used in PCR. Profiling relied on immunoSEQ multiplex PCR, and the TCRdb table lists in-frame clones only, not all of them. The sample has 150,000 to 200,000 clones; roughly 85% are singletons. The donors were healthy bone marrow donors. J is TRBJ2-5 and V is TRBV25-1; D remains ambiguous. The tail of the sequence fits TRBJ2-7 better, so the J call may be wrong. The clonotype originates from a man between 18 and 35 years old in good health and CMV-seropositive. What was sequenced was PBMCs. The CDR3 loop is CASSESGYEQYF. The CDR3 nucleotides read TGTGCCAGCAGTGAATCAGGATACGAGCAGTACTTC.